This T cell receptor (beta chain) was sequenced during a study of T cell responses to AZD1222 COVID-19 vaccine. Notes on this clone: The antigen is not known.

The assay was immunoSEQ multiplex PCR, and TCRdb's table has in-frame clones only and misses some. Among 95,000 to 100,000 clones, roughly 84% were seen once, and the ten largest hold more than 15%. Study-wide findings and caveats: Seropositivity was recorded at baseline in only 6 or 7 AZD1222 recipients.

This sample comprised peripheral blood, obtained on day 0 of AZD1222 vaccination. The source of this sequence is an adult in good health.

DNA of the CDR3: TGTGCCAGCAGCTTACTTTCCGGGGCGGGGGCCTACAATGAGCAGTTCTTC. Its translation is CASSLLSGAGAYNEQFF. The rearrangement links TRBV5-8 to TRBJ2-1; 7 bases are a match to TRBD2. The CDR3 totals 17 residues. Trimming at V came to 2 bases and at J to 2 bases, leaving 10 bases not matched to a gene. Germline V gene data show CDR1 as SGHTS and CDR2 as YDEGEE.